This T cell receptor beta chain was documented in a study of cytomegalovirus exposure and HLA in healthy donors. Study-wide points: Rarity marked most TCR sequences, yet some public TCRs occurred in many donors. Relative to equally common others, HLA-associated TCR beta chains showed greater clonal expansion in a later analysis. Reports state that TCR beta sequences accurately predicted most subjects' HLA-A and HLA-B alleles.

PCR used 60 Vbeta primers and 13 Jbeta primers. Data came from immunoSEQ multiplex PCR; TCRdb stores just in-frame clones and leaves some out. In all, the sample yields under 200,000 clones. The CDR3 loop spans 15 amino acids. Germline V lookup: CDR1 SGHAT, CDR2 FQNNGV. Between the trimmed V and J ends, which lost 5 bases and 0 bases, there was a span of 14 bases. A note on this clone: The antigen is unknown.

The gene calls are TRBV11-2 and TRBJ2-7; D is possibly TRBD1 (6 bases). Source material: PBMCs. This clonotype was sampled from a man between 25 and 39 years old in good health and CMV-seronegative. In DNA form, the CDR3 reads TGTGCCAGCAGCGGAAGGGACACCTTCTCCTACGAGCAGTACTTC. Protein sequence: CASSGRDTFSYEQYF.